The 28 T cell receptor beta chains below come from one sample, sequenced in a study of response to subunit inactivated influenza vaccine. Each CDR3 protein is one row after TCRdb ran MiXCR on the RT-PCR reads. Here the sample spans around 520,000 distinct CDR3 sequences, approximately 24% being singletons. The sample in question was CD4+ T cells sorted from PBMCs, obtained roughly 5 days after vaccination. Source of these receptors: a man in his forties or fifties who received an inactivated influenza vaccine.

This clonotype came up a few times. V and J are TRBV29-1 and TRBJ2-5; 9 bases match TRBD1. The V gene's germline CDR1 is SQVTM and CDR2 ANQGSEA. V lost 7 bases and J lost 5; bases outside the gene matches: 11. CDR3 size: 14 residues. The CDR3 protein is CSGSEGQGRETQYF. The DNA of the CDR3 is TGCAGCGGGAGTGAGGGACAGGGACGGGAGACCCAGTACTTC.

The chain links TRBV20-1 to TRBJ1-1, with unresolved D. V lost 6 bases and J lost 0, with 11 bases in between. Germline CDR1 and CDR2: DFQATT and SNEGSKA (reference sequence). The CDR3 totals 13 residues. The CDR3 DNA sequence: TGCAGTGCGTCCAATGGGCTGAACACTGAAGCTTTCTTT. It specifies CSASNGLNTEAFF.

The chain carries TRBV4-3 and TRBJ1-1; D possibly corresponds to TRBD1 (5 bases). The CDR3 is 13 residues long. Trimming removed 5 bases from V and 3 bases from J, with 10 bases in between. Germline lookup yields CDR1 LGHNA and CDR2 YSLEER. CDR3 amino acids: CASSSGKDTEAFF. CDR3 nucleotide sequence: TGCGCCAGCAGCTCAGGGAAGGACACTGAAGCTTTCTTT.

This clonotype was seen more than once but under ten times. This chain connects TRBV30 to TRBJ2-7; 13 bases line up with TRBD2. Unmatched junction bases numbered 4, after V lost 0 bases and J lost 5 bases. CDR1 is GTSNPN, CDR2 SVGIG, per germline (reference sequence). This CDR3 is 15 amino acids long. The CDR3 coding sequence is TGTGCCTGGAGTGTCCCCGGACTAGCGGGAGACGAGCAGTACTTC. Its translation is CAWSVPGLAGDEQYF. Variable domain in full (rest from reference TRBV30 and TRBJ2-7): SQTIHQWPATLVQPVGSPLSLECTVEGTSNPNLYWYRQAAGRGLQLLFYSVGIGQISSEVPQNLSASRPQDRQFILSSKKLLLSDSGFYLCAWSVPGLAGDEQYFGPGTRLTVT.

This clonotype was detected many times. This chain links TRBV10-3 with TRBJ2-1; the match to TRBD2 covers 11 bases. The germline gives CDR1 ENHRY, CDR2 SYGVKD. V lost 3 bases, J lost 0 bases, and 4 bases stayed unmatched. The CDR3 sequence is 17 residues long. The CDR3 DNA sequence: TGTGCCATCAGTGACAGACTAGCGGGGAGCTCCTACAATGAGCAGTTCTTC. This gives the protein CAISDRLAGSSYNEQFF.

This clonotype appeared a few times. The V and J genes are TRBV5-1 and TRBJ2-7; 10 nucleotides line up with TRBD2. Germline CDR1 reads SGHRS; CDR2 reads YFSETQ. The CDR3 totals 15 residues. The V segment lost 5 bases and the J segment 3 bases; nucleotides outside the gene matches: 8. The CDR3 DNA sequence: TGCGCCAGCAGTGCTGGGGCTAGCGGGAGCTACGAGCAGTACTTC. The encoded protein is CASSAGASGSYEQYF.

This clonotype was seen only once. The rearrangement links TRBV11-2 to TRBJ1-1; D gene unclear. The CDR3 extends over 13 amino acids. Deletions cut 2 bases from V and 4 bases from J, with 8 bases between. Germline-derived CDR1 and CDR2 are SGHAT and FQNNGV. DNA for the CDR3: TGTGCCAGCAGCTTAATCCGGGTCACTGAAGCTTTCTTT. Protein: CASSLIRVTEAFF.

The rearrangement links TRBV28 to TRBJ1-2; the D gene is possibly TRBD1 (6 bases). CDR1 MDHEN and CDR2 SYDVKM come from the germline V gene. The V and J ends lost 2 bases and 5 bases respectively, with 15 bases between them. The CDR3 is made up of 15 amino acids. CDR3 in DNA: TGTGCCAGCAGTTTAGCCGACAGGAAGGGGTATGGCTACACCTTC. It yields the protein CASSLADRKGYGYTF.

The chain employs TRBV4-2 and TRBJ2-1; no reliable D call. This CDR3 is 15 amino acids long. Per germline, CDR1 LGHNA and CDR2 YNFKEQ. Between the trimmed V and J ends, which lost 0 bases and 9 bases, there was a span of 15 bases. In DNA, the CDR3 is TGTGCCAGCAGCCAAGATTCCGGCCGTGGCGGTGAGCAGTTCTTC. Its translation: CASSQDSGRGGEQFF.

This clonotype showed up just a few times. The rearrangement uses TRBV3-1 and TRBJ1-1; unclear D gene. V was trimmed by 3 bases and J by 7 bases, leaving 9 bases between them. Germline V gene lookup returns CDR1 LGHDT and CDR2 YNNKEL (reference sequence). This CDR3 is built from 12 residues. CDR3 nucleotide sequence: TGTGCCAGCAGCCACCGACGGAATGAAGCTTTCTTT. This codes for CASSHRRNEAFF.

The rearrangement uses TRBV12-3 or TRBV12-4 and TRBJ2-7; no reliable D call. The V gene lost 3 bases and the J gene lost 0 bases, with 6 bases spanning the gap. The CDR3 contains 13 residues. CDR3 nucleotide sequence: TGTGCCAGCAGTTTTCTGATCTCCTACGAGCAGTACTTC. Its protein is CASSFLISYEQYF.

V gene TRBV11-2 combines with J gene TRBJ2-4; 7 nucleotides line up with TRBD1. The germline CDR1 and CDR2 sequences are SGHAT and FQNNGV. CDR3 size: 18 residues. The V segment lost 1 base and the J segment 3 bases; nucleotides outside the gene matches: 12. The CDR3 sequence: CASSLVKGRQGGKNIQYF. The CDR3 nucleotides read TGTGCCAGCAGCTTAGTTAAGGGCAGACAGGGCGGCAAAAACATTCAGTACTTC.

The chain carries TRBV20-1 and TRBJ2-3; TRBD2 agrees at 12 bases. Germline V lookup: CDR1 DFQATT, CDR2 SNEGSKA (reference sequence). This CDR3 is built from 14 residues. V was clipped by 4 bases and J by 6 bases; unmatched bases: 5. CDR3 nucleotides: TGCAGTGCTACAAGACTAGCGGGGGCTGATACGCAGTATTTT. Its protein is CSATRLAGADTQYF.

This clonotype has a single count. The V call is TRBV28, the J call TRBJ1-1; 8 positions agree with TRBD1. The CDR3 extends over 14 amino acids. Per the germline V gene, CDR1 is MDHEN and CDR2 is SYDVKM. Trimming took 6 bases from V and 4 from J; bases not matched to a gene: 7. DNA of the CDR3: TGTGCCAGCAGAAGACAGGGGAAGGGCACTGAAGCTTTCTTT. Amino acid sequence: CASRRQGKGTEAFF.

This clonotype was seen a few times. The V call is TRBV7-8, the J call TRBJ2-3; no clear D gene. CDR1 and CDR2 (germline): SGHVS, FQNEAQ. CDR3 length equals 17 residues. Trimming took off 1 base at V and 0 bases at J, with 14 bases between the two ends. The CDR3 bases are TGTGCCAGCAGCTTAGTATTAGGTTCCTCTAGCACAGATACGCAGTATTTT. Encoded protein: CASSLVLGSSSTDTQYF.

DNA for the CDR3: TGCAGTGCTCTAAGGACGGCTCAAGAGACCCAGTACTTC. Translating it yields CSALRTAQETQYF. This chain joins TRBV20-1 and TRBJ2-5; D is unclear. Germline V gives CDR1 DFQATT, CDR2 SNEGSKA (reference sequence). The CDR3 contains 13 residues. Trimming took 5 bases from V and 2 from J, leaving 12 bases between them.

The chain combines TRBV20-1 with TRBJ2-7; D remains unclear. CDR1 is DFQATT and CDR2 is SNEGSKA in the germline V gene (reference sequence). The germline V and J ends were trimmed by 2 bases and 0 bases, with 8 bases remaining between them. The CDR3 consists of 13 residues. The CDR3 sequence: CSARITSSYEQYF. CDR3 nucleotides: TGCAGTGCTAGAATAACCAGCTCCTACGAGCAGTACTTC.

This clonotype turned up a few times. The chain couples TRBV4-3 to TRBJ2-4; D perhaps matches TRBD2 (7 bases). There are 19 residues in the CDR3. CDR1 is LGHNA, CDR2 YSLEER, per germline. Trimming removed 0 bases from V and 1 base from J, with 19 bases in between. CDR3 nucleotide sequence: TGCGCCAGCAGCCAAGATATTAGGGGGGAGGGCCTTGCCAAAAACATTCAGTACTTC. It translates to CASSQDIRGEGLAKNIQYF.

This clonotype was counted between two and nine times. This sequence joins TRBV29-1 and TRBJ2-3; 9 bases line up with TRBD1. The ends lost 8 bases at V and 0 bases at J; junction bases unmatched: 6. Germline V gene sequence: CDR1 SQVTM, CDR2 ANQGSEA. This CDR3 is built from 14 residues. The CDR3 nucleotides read TGCAGCTCCTTGGGGACAGGGAGCACAGATACGCAGTATTTT. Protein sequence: CSSLGTGSTDTQYF.

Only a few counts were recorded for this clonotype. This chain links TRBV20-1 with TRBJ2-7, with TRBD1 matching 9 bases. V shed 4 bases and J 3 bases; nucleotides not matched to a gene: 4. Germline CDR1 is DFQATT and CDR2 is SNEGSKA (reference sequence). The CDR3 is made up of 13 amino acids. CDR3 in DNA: TGCAGTGCTACCGGGACAGGGCTCTACGAGCAGTACTTC. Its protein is CSATGTGLYEQYF.

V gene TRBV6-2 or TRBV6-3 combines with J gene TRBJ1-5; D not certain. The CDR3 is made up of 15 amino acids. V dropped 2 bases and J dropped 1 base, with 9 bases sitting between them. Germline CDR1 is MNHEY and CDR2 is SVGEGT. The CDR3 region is CASSYVGRSNQPQHF. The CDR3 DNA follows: TGTGCCAGCAGTTACGTAGGGAGAAGCAATCAGCCCCAGCATTTT.

The CDR3 loop reads CAISERDGDEKLFF. The CDR3 nucleotides read TGTGCCATCAGTGAGAGGGATGGGGATGAAAAACTGTTTTTT. The chain joins TRBV10-3 to TRBJ1-4; D call uncertain. The germline V and J ends were trimmed by 2 bases and 6 bases, with 10 bases remaining between them. Per the germline V gene, CDR1 is ENHRY and CDR2 is SYGVKD. CDR3 length: 14 residues.

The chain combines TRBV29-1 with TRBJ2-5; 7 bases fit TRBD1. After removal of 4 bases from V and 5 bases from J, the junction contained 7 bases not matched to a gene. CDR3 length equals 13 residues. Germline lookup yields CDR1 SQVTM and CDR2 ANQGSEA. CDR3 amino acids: CSVATGRMETQYF. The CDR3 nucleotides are TGCAGCGTTGCGACAGGGAGAATGGAGACCCAGTACTTC. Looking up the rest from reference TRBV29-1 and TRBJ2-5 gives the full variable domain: SAVISQKPSRDICQRGTSLTIQCQVDSQVTMMFWYRQQPGQSLTLIATANQGSEATYESGFVIDKFPISRPNLTFSTLTVSNMSPEDSSIYLCSVATGRMETQYFGPGTRLLVL.

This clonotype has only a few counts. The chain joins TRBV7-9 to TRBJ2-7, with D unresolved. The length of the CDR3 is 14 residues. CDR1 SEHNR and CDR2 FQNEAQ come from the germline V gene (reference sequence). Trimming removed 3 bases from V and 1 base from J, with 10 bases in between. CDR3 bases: TGTGCCAGCAGCTTTCATACAGATTCCTACGAGCAGTACTTC. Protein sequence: CASSFHTDSYEQYF.

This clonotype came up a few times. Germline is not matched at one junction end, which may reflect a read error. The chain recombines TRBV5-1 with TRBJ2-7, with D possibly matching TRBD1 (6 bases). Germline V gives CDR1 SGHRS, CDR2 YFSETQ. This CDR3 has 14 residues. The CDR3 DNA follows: TGTGCCAGCAGCCCGCGGACAGATCCCTACGAGCAGTACTTC. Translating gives CASSPRTDPYEQYF.

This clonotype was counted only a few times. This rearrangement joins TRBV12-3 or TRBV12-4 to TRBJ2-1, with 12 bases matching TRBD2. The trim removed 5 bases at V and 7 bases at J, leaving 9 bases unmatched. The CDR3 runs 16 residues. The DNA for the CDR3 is TGTGCCAGCAGTCAGCCTAGCGGGGGGGCGGGTAATGAGCAGTTCTTC. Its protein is CASSQPSGGAGNEQFF.

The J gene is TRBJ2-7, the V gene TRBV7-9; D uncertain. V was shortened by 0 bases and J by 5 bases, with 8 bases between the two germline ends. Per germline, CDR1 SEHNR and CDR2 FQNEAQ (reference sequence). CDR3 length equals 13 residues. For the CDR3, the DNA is TGTGCCAGCAGCTTAGCGGGGTCCCACGAGCAGTACTTC. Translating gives CASSLAGSHEQYF.

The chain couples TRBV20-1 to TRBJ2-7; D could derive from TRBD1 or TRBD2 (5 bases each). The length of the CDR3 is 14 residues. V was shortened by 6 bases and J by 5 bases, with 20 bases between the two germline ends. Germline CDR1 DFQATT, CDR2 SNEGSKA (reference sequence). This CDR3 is CSAPTWGLANEQYF. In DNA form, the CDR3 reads TGCAGTGCCCCCACTTGGGGCCTAGCAAACGAGCAGTACTTC.